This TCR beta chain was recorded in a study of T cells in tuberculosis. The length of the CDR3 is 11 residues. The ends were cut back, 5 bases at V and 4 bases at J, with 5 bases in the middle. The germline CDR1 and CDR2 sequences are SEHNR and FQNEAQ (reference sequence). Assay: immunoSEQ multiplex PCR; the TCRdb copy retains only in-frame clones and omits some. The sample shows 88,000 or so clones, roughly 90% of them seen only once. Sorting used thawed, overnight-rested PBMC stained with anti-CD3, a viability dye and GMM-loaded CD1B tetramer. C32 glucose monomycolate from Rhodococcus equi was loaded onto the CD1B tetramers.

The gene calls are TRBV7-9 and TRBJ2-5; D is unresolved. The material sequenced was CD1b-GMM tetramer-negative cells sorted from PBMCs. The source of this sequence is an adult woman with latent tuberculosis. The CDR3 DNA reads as TGTGCCAGCAGCACCGGAGAGACCCAGTACTTC. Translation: CASSTGETQYF.